This is a list of T cell receptor beta chains from one sample in a study of type 1 regulatory T cells. No cognate antigen is known for these TCRs. TCRdb used MiXCR to reprocess the reads, holding one entry per CDR3 protein. The table lists roughly 71,000 distinct CDR3 sequences, around 68% of them singletons, with 7.6% in the top ten. Sequenced input: cultured T cells, either the whole culture or a sorted T cell fraction (not recorded which). These receptors came from a human donor in good health. CDR3s include the opening cysteine and the closing phenylalanine or tryptophan. D genes are given only for firm matches. The listing skips clone size in some rows; elsewhere it reads once, few, many or a size class.

few	-	TRBV24-1	TRBJ2-7	TGTGCCACCAGTGAACCCGTCAGGGGCGAGCAGTACTTC	CATSEPVRGEQYF
-	-	TRBV2	TRBJ1-6	TGTGCCAGCAGTGAGGCCTATAATTCACCCCTCCACTTT	CASSEAYNSPLHF
-	-	TRBV6-2/TRBV6-3	TRBJ1-1	TGTGCCAGCAGGGACAGAAGGGGCTTCACTGAAGCTTTCTTT	CASRDRRGFTEAFF
-	TRBD1	TRBV20-1	TRBJ1-3	TGCAGTGCTGAGACAGGGGGTGGAAACACCATATATTTT	CSAETGGGNTIYF
-	-	TRBV20-1	TRBJ1-5	TGCAGTGCTAGAATGACAGGAGAGCTTAGCAATCAGCCCCAGCATTTT	CSARMTGELSNQPQHF
-	-	TRBV7-3	TRBJ2-3	TGTGCCAGCAGCTTAGTAGACGCCAGAGATACGCAGTATTTT	CASSLVDARDTQYF
-	TRBD1	TRBV15	TRBJ1-1	TGTGCCACCAGCAGACAAAATACAGGGGGGACTGAAGCTTTCTTT	CATSRQNTGGTEAFF
-	-	TRBV14	TRBJ2-2	TGTGCCAGCAGCCAAGATTCCAAGGTCGACAGGACCCTTACCGGGGAGCTGTTTTTT	CASSQDSKVDRTLTGELFF
-	-	TRBV4-2	TRBJ1-2	TGTGCCAGCAGCCAAGGGGACAATGGCTACACCTTC	CASSQGDNGYTF
few	TRBD2	TRBV5-1	TRBJ2-5	TGCGCCAGCAAAGTAGCGGGCCAAGAGACCCAGTACTTC	CASKVAGQETQYF
-	-	TRBV11-2	TRBJ1-2	TGTGCCAGCAGCTTAGGGCAGATCTATGGCTACACCTTC	CASSLGQIYGYTF
once	TRBD2	TRBV5-1	TRBJ2-1	TGCGCCAGCAGCTTCTCTCTAGCGGCGAACAATGAGCAGTTCTTC	CASSFSLAANNEQFF
-	TRBD1	TRBV14	TRBJ2-7	TGTGCCAGCAGCCCACTTAGGACAGGCTCCTACGAGCAGTACTTC	CASSPLRTGSYEQYF
-	TRBD1	TRBV5-1	TRBJ2-7	TGCGCCAGCAGCTTGCAGGGGGCCTACGAGCAGTACTTC	CASSLQGAYEQYF
-	-	TRBV20-1	TRBJ2-5	TGCAGTTCCCTTACGGGGGAAGAGACCCAGTACTTC	CSSLTGEETQYF
-	-	TRBV5-1	TRBJ2-7	TGCGCCAGCAGCTTGTTTACAGGCGCTGGGAACGAGCAGTACTTC	CASSLFTGAGNEQYF
-	TRBD1	TRBV20-1	TRBJ2-3	TGCAGTGCATCACCGGGACAGGGGGCGAGTAGCACAGATACGCAGTATTTT	CSASPGQGASSTDTQYF
-	TRBD2	TRBV10-3	TRBJ2-1	TGTGCCATCAGATCACCGGAGACTAGCGATGGGAGCAATGAGCAGTTCTTC	CAIRSPETSDGSNEQFF
few	-	TRBV4-3	TRBJ1-1	TGCGCCAGCAGCCAAGTTGGGGCGAACACTGAAGCTTTCTTT	CASSQVGANTEAFF
-	TRBD1	TRBV7-2	TRBJ1-4	TGTGCCAGCAGTCTAAACAGGGGTAATGAAAAACTGTTTTTT	CASSLNRGNEKLFF
-	TRBD2	TRBV20-1	TRBJ2-1	TGCAGTGCTACGGCTAGCGGCTCCTACAATGAGCAGTTCTTC	CSATASGSYNEQFF
-	-	TRBV12-3/TRBV12-4	TRBJ2-3	TGTGCCGGGTCCGGGGGTTACACAGATACGCAGTATTTT	CAGSGGYTDTQYF
few	-	TRBV15	TRBJ2-3	TGTGCCACCAGCGGGAGTACAGGAAAGTGGGCAGATACGCAGTATTTT	CATSGSTGKWADTQYF
-	TRBD1	TRBV29-1	TRBJ2-1	TGCAGCGTTGAAGGTAGACAGGGGCCCAATGAGCAGTTCTTC	CSVEGRQGPNEQFF
-	-	TRBV7-2	TRBJ1-3	TGTGCCAGCAGCCCGTTTTCCGGAAACACCATATATTTT	CASSPFSGNTIYF
-	-	TRBV4-2	TRBJ1-2	TGTGCCAGCAGCCAAGTACCGGGGGAAGAAGGGTATGGCTACACCTTC	CASSQVPGEEGYGYTF
-	-	TRBV6-5	TRBJ2-7	TGTGCCAGCAGGCAGGGGGGAAGGTACGAGCAGTACTTC	CASRQGGRYEQYF
few	-	TRBV3-1	TRBJ2-7	TGTGCCAGCAGCTTCCAGGGCCACGAGCAGTACTTC	CASSFQGHEQYF
-	TRBD1	TRBV12-3/TRBV12-4	TRBJ2-7	TGTGCCAGCAGTGCGCACAGGGGACGAAACGAGCAGTACTTC	CASSAHRGRNEQYF
-	TRBD1	TRBV20-1	TRBJ1-5	TGCAGTGCACTTGACAGGGTCCTTAGCAATCAGCCCCAGCATTTT	CSALDRVLSNQPQHF
-	TRBD2	TRBV5-4	TRBJ2-1	TGTGCCAGCAGCGGGGAAGCGGGGTGGAGCTCCTACAATGAGCAGTTCTTC	CASSGEAGWSSYNEQFF
-	-	TRBV12-3/TRBV12-4	TRBJ2-5	TGTGCCAGCAGGGACTTGCTCCAAGAGACCCAGTACTTC	CASRDLLQETQYF
few	TRBD2	TRBV7-9	TRBJ2-1	TGTGCCAGCAGCTTGGCGGGAGGTTGGGATGAGCAGTTCTTC	CASSLAGGWDEQFF
-	-	TRBV7-9	TRBJ1-1	TGTGCCAGCAGCTTAGGGGGACCGACTAACACTGAAGCTTTCTTT	CASSLGGPTNTEAFF
-	TRBD1	TRBV7-2	TRBJ1-5	TGTGCCAGCAGCCGGACAGGGGGCTTGGGGAGCAATCAGCCCCAGCATTTT	CASSRTGGLGSNQPQHF
medium-sized	TRBD1	TRBV9	TRBJ1-2	TGTGCCAGCAGCGTACTAGGACAGGGCCATGGCTACACCTTC	CASSVLGQGHGYTF
-	TRBD1	TRBV5-1	TRBJ2-5	TGCGCCAGCAGAGGGACAGGGCAGAATGGGGAGACCCAGTACTTC	CASRGTGQNGETQYF
-	-	TRBV20-1	TRBJ1-1	TGCAGTGCTAGAGTGGGCACTGAAGCTTTCTTT	CSARVGTEAFF
-	-	TRBV29-1	TRBJ2-1	TGCAGCGGTCTGTCCAGGCGATCTATTAGCAATGAGCAGTTCTTC	CSGLSRRSISNEQFF
-	TRBD2	TRBV4-2	TRBJ2-5	TGTGCCAGCAGCCAAGAGGGTACTAGCGGGAGGCAAGAGACCCAGTACTTC	CASSQEGTSGRQETQYF
-	TRBD1	TRBV4-2	TRBJ1-4	TGTGCCAGCAGCCCTCCGGGGACAGACCTGGGGGAAAAACTGTTTTTT	CASSPPGTDLGEKLFF
-	TRBD1	TRBV25-1	TRBJ2-3	TGTGCCAGCAGTGGCGGGACAGGGGGGTTTTCTACGCAGTATTTT	CASSGGTGGFSTQYF
-	TRBD1	TRBV20-1	TRBJ1-4	TGCAGTGCGAGACAGGGGTTCGGTGAAAAACTGTTTTTT	CSARQGFGEKLFF
-	-	TRBV24-1	TRBJ2-5	TGTGCCACCAGTGAGATATCGGGGGCGAAAGAGACCCAGTACTTC	CATSEISGAKETQYF
-	TRBD1	TRBV7-8	TRBJ2-5	TGTGCCAGCAGCTACGGGACAGGGGGTGAGACCCAGTACTTC	CASSYGTGGETQYF